The sequence of this T cell receptor beta chain was determined in a study of response to subunit inactivated influenza vaccine. The study's findings and limits: Only a handful of new T cells, the authors suggested, are recruited with each seasonal influenza vaccination.

Germline V gene sequence: CDR1 LNHDA, CDR2 SQIVND (reference sequence). This CDR3 spans 15 amino acids. V was shortened by 4 bases and J by 0 bases, with 12 bases between the two germline ends. MiXCR, run by TCRdb on the RT-PCR reads, gives a single entry per CDR3 protein. The data contain fewer than 550,000 distinct CDR3 sequences, roughly 23% of them singletons. A note on this clonotype: Its target is unknown.

This chain uses TRBV19 with TRBJ1-2; D is uncertain. The sequence derives from a middle-aged man who received an inactivated influenza vaccine. Specimen: CD4+ T cells sorted from PBMCs, collected roughly 5 days after vaccination. The CDR3 here is CASSRTRRTNYGYTF. The CDR3 DNA is TGTGCCAGTAGTAGGACGCGGCGGACTAACTATGGCTACACCTTC.